The next 18 T cell receptor beta chains were all read from a single sample in a study of blood T cell repertoires in COVID-19. Measured with immunoSEQ multiplex PCR; TCRdb has only the in-frame clones, and not every one. The sample consists of a few hundred thousand clones, approximately 90% of them appearing once. What was sequenced was PBMCs or T cells enriched from blood (not recorded which). The receptors were sampled from a woman younger than 35 who had recovered from COVID-19.

There are a few counts of this clone. The chain has TRBV5-4 and TRBJ1-6, with a tentative D call TRBD1 (6 bases). This CDR3 spans 14 amino acids. Looked up from germline, CDR1 is SGHNT and CDR2 is YYREEE (reference sequence). V was shortened by 0 bases and J by 6 bases, with 7 bases between the two germline ends. This chain's CDR3 is CASSLAGANSPLHF. The CDR3 region has the DNA TGTGCCAGCAGCTTGGCAGGGGCTAATTCACCCCTCCACTTT.

J is TRBJ2-5 and V is TRBV3-1 (or the pseudogene TRBV3-2), with TRBD1 identical over 8 bases. This CDR3 has 14 amino acids. Germline lookup yields CDR1 LGHDT and CDR2 YNNKEL (reference sequence). Losses at the gene ends were 0 bases for V and 5 bases for J; bases not matched to a gene: 2. CDR3 in DNA: TGTGCCAGCAGCCAAGACCAGGGGGCGGAGACCCAGTACTTC. Translated, it gives CASSQDQGAETQYF.

As concerns this clone: Relative to the germline gene, one junction end is altered; a read error may explain this. The chain is built from TRBV7-7 and TRBJ2-2, with 11 bases lining up with TRBD1. Germline assignment: CDR1 SSHAT and CDR2 FNYEAQ (reference sequence). The CDR3 extends over 15 amino acids. CDR3 in amino acids: CASSPGQGGTGELFF. CDR3 nucleotide sequence: TGTGCTAGCAGCCCGGGACAGGGGGGTACCGGGGAGCTGTTTTTT.

CDR3 sequence reads: CASSQGTKRGTDTQYF. For the CDR3, the DNA is TGTGCCAGCAGCCAAGGTACGAAGCGGGGCACAGATACGCAGTATTTT. The chain combines TRBV4-2 with TRBJ2-3; the D gene is possibly TRBD2 (6 bases). Germline values: CDR1 LGHNA, CDR2 YNFKEQ. The CDR3 is 16 residues long. Deletions cut 1 base from V and 1 base from J, with 12 bases between.

The V gene is TRBV6-5, the J gene TRBJ2-7, with D perhaps TRBD1 (5 bases). The CDR3 totals 14 residues. Trimming took 2 bases from V and 2 from J, leaving 10 bases between them. In germline, CDR1 is MNHEY, CDR2 SVGAGI. The CDR3 nucleotides are TGTGCCAGCAGTTACCAGAAAGGGGCCTACGAGCAGTACTTC. Its protein product is CASSYQKGAYEQYF.

The CDR3 sequence: CASRTGHSQPQHF. In DNA form, the CDR3 reads TGTGCCAGTAGGACAGGGCACTCTCAGCCCCAGCATTTT. The J gene is TRBJ1-5, the V gene TRBV19, with 7 positions matching TRBD1. J was trimmed by 6 bases and V by 6 bases; bases with no gene match: 5. This CDR3 has 13 amino acids. Germline loops: CDR1 LNHDA, CDR2 SQIVND (reference sequence). The full variable domain, in which reference TRBV19 and TRBJ1-5 provide the parts outside the CDR3, is DGGITQSPKYLFRKEGQNVTLSCEQNLNHDAMYWYRQDPGQGLRLIYYSQIVNDFQKGDIAEGYSVSREKKESFPLTVTSAQKNPTAFYLCASRTGHSQPQHFGDGTRLSIL.

The chain links TRBV2 to TRBJ2-7; 7 nucleotides line up with TRBD1. CDR1 and CDR2 from the germline V gene are SNHLY and FYNNEI. With 8 bases clipped from V and 2 bases from J, the junction kept 9 bases outside the gene matches. The CDR3 consists of 14 residues. Here the CDR3 reads CASVGQWPTYEQYF. Written as DNA, the CDR3 is TGTGCCAGCGTGGGACAGTGGCCCACCTACGAGCAGTACTTC.

The chain employs TRBV7-9 and TRBJ2-1, with 7 bases that match TRBD1. Germline V gene data show CDR1 as SEHNR and CDR2 as FQNEAQ (reference sequence). CDR3 size: 13 residues. V shed 5 bases, J shed 8 bases, and the junction held 6 bases outside the gene matches. For the CDR3, the DNA is TGTGCCAGCAGCCTCCTCGGACAGGATGAGCAGTTCTTC. It translates to CASSLLGQDEQFF.

The rearrangement links TRBV7-3 to TRBJ2-6; D is undetermined. The CDR3 loop spans 15 amino acids. CDR1 and CDR2 from the germline V gene are SGHTA and FQGTGA. V lost 2 bases, J lost 1 base, and 6 bases lay in between. The CDR3: CASSLSPSGANVLTF. CDR3 nucleotide sequence: TGTGCCAGCAGCTTATCCCCTTCTGGGGCCAACGTCCTGACTTTC. The full variable domain, its missing parts supplied by reference TRBV7-3 and TRBJ2-6, is GAGVSQTPSNKVTEKGKYVELRCDPISGHTALYWYRQSLGQGPEFLIYFQGTGAADDSGLPNDRFFAVRPEGSVSTLKIQRTERGDSAVYLCASSLSPSGANVLTFGAGSRLTVL.

This clone was found once. J is TRBJ1-2 and V is TRBV28; 7 nucleotides line up with TRBD1. The CDR3 has 14 amino acids. Per germline, CDR1 MDHEN and CDR2 SYDVKM. The V and J ends lost 4 bases and 6 bases, in that order; junction bases with no gene match: 8. The CDR3 loop reads CASSYPAGGNGYTF. CDR3 nucleotides: TGTGCCAGCAGTTACCCCGCAGGGGGAAATGGCTACACCTTC.

CDR3 in amino acids: CASSVSGASGNTIYF. CDR3 coding DNA: TGTGCCAGCAGCGTAAGCGGGGCCTCTGGAAACACCATATATTTT. The chain joins TRBV9 to TRBJ1-3; D might be TRBD1 (5 bases). CDR1 is SGDLS, CDR2 YYNGEE, per germline. V was shortened by 1 base and J by 0 bases, with 8 bases between the two germline ends. The CDR3 totals 15 residues.

The gene calls are TRBV6-5 and TRBJ2-5; D is unclear. CDR3 length: 14 residues. V was trimmed by 4 bases and J by 4 bases, leaving 13 bases between them. CDR1 MNHEY and CDR2 SVGAGI come from the germline V gene. The CDR3 nucleotides read TGTGCCAGCAGTTCAGGATCAGGTCCAGAGACCCAGTACTTC. Translation: CASSSGSGPETQYF.

The J gene is TRBJ2-5, the V gene TRBV2; 14 nucleotides match TRBD2. This CDR3 contains 18 residues. Per germline, CDR1 SNHLY and CDR2 FYNNEI. Germline trimming cut 8 bases from V and 2 bases from J; bases unmatched to any gene: 13. The CDR3 reads CASHEGTSGSRIQETQYF. In DNA, the CDR3 is TGTGCCAGCCATGAGGGGACTAGCGGGAGCCGTATACAAGAGACCCAGTACTTC.

This clone was observed a single time. As DNA, the CDR3 is TGTGCCAGCAGCCAGACAGGGGGAAAATATGGCTACACCTTC. Translating gives CASSQTGGKYGYTF. The chain couples TRBV7-9 to TRBJ1-2; 9 bases are shared with TRBD1. The CDR3 runs to 14 residues. V gave up 5 bases and J gave up 5 bases; unmatched junction bases: 6. Germline loops: CDR1 SEHNR, CDR2 FQNEAQ (reference sequence).

The J gene is TRBJ1-1, the V gene TRBV4-1, with 8 bases that match TRBD1. The CDR3 runs to 16 residues. Germline V gives CDR1 MGHRA, CDR2 YSYEKL. J lost 0 bases, V lost 2 bases, and 5 bases had no gene match. The CDR3, as DNA: TGCGCCAGCAGCCAATTACAGGGGGTCTTGAACACTGAAGCTTTCTTT. Translating it yields CASSQLQGVLNTEAFF.

The chain uses TRBV7-3 and TRBJ2-1; D possibly corresponds to TRBD2 (6 bases). V was trimmed by 5 bases and J by 6 bases, leaving 11 bases between them. CDR3 length: 13 residues. The V gene's germline CDR1 is SGHTA and CDR2 FQGTGA. The DNA for the CDR3 is TGTGCCAGCAGCCCTACTAGCAGCAATGAGCAGTTCTTC. Its protein is CASSPTSSNEQFF.

This chain joins TRBV30 and TRBJ2-6; TRBD1 matches 8 bases. V gave up 3 bases and J gave up 4 bases; unmatched junction bases: 11. Germline CDR1 and CDR2: GTSNPN and SVGIG (reference sequence). The CDR3 length is 17 residues. CDR3 sequence: CAWRTDRARGGANVLTF. In DNA form, the CDR3 reads TGTGCCTGGAGAACGGACAGGGCCCGGGGAGGGGCCAACGTCCTGACTTTC.

The rearrangement links TRBV28 to TRBJ2-3; 9 bases are a match to TRBD2. Trimming took 3 bases from V and 6 from J; bases not matched to a gene: 7. The CDR3 extends over 15 amino acids. Germline V gives CDR1 MDHEN, CDR2 SYDVKM. CDR3 DNA sequence: TGTGCCAGCAGTTTTGCTAGCGGGGCAACGGATACGCAGTATTTT. It is translated as CASSFASGATDTQYF.